The 32 T cell receptor beta chains listed next were all sequenced from one sample in a study of cytomegalovirus exposure and HLA in healthy donors. The PCR used 60 Vbeta and 13 Jbeta primers. Clones were sequenced by immunoSEQ multiplex PCR, and TCRdb holds only the in-frame ones, with some missing. The sample yields hundreds of thousands of clones, about 80% seen once. Sequenced input: PBMCs. Every receptor here comes from a woman in her 40s in good health and CMV-seronegative.

V and J are TRBV11-2 and TRBJ2-1; 10 bases agree with TRBD2. J lost 7 bases, V lost 7 bases, and 10 bases had no gene match. The CDR3 spans 15 residues. CDR1 SGHAT and CDR2 FQNNGV come from the germline V gene. The CDR3 region is CASTVAGGESNEQFF. CDR3 DNA sequence: TGTGCCAGCACCGTAGCGGGGGGCGAATCTAATGAGCAGTTCTTC.

The chain is built from TRBV19 and TRBJ1-1; no reliable D call. Germline V CDR1 and CDR2: LNHDA, SQIVND (reference sequence). V was cut by 7 bases and J by 2 bases, with 8 bases left in between. The CDR3 length is 12 residues. CDR3 region: CASKRRNTEAFF. The CDR3 bases are TGTGCCAGTAAGCGCCGTAACACTGAAGCTTTCTTT.

J is TRBJ1-2 and V is TRBV5-4, with 7 bases identical to TRBD1. V gave up 2 bases and J gave up 5 bases; unmatched junction bases: 6. From germline, CDR1 is SGHNT and CDR2 YYREEE (reference sequence). The CDR3 covers 14 residues. This CDR3 reads CASSFGTADYGYTF. The CDR3 coding sequence is TGTGCCAGCAGCTTTGGGACAGCTGATTATGGCTACACCTTC.

V is TRBV6-5 and J is TRBJ2-7; D is possibly TRBD2 (7 bases). The germline V and J ends were trimmed by 6 bases and 4 bases, with 19 bases remaining between them. Germline values: CDR1 MNHEY, CDR2 SVGAGI. The CDR3 has 15 residues. The CDR3 DNA is TGTGCCAGCAGCCAGAACAGGGAGGGGGGTTACGAGCAGTACTTC. Its protein is CASSQNREGGYEQYF.

The chain combines TRBV2 with TRBJ1-2, with D unclear. This CDR3 contains 15 residues. Germline CDR1 and CDR2: SNHLY and FYNNEI. The V end was cut by 8 bases, the J end by 9 bases, with 25 bases between. The chain's CDR3 is CASDSSAPALSSYTF. CDR3 bases: TGTGCCAGCGATAGCTCTGCACCCGCTTTGAGCAGCTACACCTTC.

The chain combines TRBV6-1 with TRBJ1-2, with 8 bases that match TRBD1. V dropped 4 bases and J dropped 2; count of bases not matched to a gene: 18. Germline V gene lookup returns CDR1 MNHNS and CDR2 SASEGT. The CDR3 is 19 residues long. The CDR3 spells CASSATGPRDRRINYGYTF. The DNA for the CDR3 is TGTGCCAGCAGTGCCACCGGGCCCCGGGACAGGCGCATCAACTATGGCTACACCTTC.

This chain links TRBV28 with TRBJ2-2; 7 bases line up with TRBD1. The CDR3 length is 17 residues. Germline loops: CDR1 MDHEN, CDR2 SYDVKM. V gave up 4 bases and J gave up 5 bases; unmatched junction bases: 13. The CDR3 DNA is TGTGCCAGCAGTTCCTTCCCGGAGACAGGGCTTACCGGGGAGCTGTTTTTT. Its protein is CASSSFPETGLTGELFF.

The J gene is TRBJ1-3, the V gene TRBV7-6, with 7 bases identical to TRBD1. Per the germline V gene, CDR1 is SGHVS and CDR2 is FNYEAQ. The CDR3 length is 16 residues. V dropped 5 bases and J dropped 0; count of bases not matched to a gene: 7. CDR3 bases: TGTGCCAGCAGCCGTCGGGACAGTCCCTCTGGAAACACCATATATTTT. Translating it yields CASSRRDSPSGNTIYF.

This rearrangement joins TRBV7-6 to TRBJ2-7, with 7 positions matching TRBD2. This CDR3 spans 15 amino acids. The J segment lost 2 bases and the V segment lost 1 base, leaving 5 bases of the junction unmatched. The germline CDR1 and CDR2 sequences are SGHVS and FNYEAQ. CDR3 bases: TGTGCCAGCAGCTTAGGGGCGGGGGTAACCTACGAGCAGTACTTC. This translates into CASSLGAGVTYEQYF. The full variable domain, in which reference TRBV7-6 and TRBJ2-7 provide the parts outside the CDR3, is GAGVSQSPRYKVTKRGQDVALRCDPISGHVSLYWYRQALGQGPEFLTYFNYEAQQDKSGLPNDRFSAERPEGSISTLTIQRTEQRDSAMYRCASSLGAGVTYEQYFGPGTRLTVT.

This clone was observed a single time. V and J are TRBV5-8 and TRBJ1-1; D uncertain. V lost 4 bases and J lost 4, with 14 bases in between. This CDR3 region has 14 residues. CDR1 is SGHTS, CDR2 YDEGEE, per germline. Here the CDR3 reads CASSRLGRGTEAFF. CDR3 in DNA: TGTGCCAGCAGCCGTCTTGGCCGCGGCACTGAAGCTTTCTTT.

The chain uses TRBV5-1 and TRBJ1-2, with 7 nucleotides matching TRBD1. There are 18 residues in the CDR3. Losses at the gene ends were 3 bases for V and 0 bases for J; bases not matched to a gene: 14. Germline-derived CDR1 and CDR2 are SGHRS and YFSETQ. For the CDR3, the DNA is TGCGCCAGCAGCTCACAAACGCGACAGGGCTTCGCTAACTATGGCTACACCTTC. It translates to CASSSQTRQGFANYGYTF.

Notes on this clone: One end of the junction varies from germline; a read error may be responsible. This chain joins TRBV2 and TRBJ2-3; 12 nucleotides agree with TRBD2. Germline loops: CDR1 SNHLY, CDR2 FYNNEI. There are 16 residues in the CDR3. The CDR3, as DNA: TGTGTCAGCGAGGTCCTAGCGGGGGGGGGAGGAGATACGCAGTATTTT. It encodes CVSEVLAGGGGDTQYF.

This clone occurred once. The V gene is TRBV27, the J gene TRBJ1-2; weak D call: TRBD1 (6 bases). The CDR3 has 13 amino acids. Between the trimmed V and J ends, which lost 5 bases and 4 bases, there was a span of 11 bases. Germline V gene sequence: CDR1 MNHEY, CDR2 SMNVEV (reference sequence). CDR3 sequence: CASSRDRLYGYTF. CDR3 bases: TGTGCCAGCAGTAGAGACAGGCTCTATGGCTACACCTTC.

The rearrangement uses TRBV19 and TRBJ2-3; 8 bases are a match to TRBD2. Germline values: CDR1 LNHDA, CDR2 SQIVND (reference sequence). This CDR3 region has 15 residues. The V segment lost 3 bases and the J segment 4 bases; nucleotides outside the gene matches: 6. The CDR3 sequence is CASSIGGGPADTQYF. CDR3 bases: TGTGCCAGTAGTATCGGGGGGGGGCCGGCAGATACGCAGTATTTT.

This chain uses TRBV7-3 with TRBJ1-1, with D unresolved. Germline V gene sequence: CDR1 SGHTA, CDR2 FQGTGA. The ends were cut back, 2 bases at V and 5 bases at J, with 9 bases in the middle. The CDR3 is made up of 13 amino acids. The CDR3 region is CASSLGFGTEAFF. DNA for the CDR3: TGTGCCAGCAGCTTAGGTTTCGGGACTGAAGCTTTCTTT.

The chain uses TRBV7-2 and TRBJ2-2; 8 positions match TRBD2. The CDR3 loop spans 16 amino acids. Germline V CDR1 and CDR2: SGHTA, FQGNSA. V lost 5 bases to trimming and J lost 5 bases; unmatched junction nucleotides: 10. This chain's CDR3 is CASSPPGTSFTGELFF. The CDR3 coding sequence is TGTGCCAGCAGCCCGCCTGGGACTAGTTTTACCGGGGAGCTGTTTTTT.

This clone has only one observation. DNA of the CDR3: TGTGCCAGCAGGCAGGGGACGGATTCACCCCTCCACTTT. This sequence encodes CASRQGTDSPLHF. The chain couples TRBV28 to TRBJ1-6, with TRBD1 as a possible D gene (6 bases). There are 13 residues in the CDR3. CDR1 and CDR2 from the germline V gene are MDHEN and SYDVKM. Trimming removed 6 bases at V and 8 bases at J, with 11 bases between.

The V call is TRBV11-2, the J call TRBJ2-5; 7 bases fit TRBD2. In germline, CDR1 is SGHAT, CDR2 FQNNGV. The V segment lost 1 base and the J segment 4 bases; nucleotides outside the gene matches: 9. This CDR3 contains 16 residues. The CDR3 sequence is CASSLGAGPGGETQYF. The CDR3 region has the DNA TGTGCCAGCAGCTTAGGAGCGGGGCCAGGTGGAGAGACCCAGTACTTC.

The J gene is TRBJ1-2, the V gene TRBV9; no definite D call. Germline CDR1 is SGDLS and CDR2 is YYNGEE. Deletions cut 4 bases from V and 0 bases from J, with 16 bases between. CDR3 length: 16 residues. CDR3 DNA sequence: TGTGCCAGCAGCTCCCTGGGCCGTAATACTAACTATGGCTACACCTTC. It is translated as CASSSLGRNTNYGYTF.

The chain joins TRBV6-6 to TRBJ1-1; D not certain. Germline V gene data show CDR1 as MNHNY and CDR2 as SVGAGI (reference sequence). V lost 2 bases and J lost 4, with 14 bases in between. CDR3 size: 15 residues. The CDR3 loop reads CASSYPPGEGTEAFF. The CDR3 DNA reads as TGTGCCAGCAGTTACCCGCCCGGGGAAGGCACTGAAGCTTTCTTT.

This sequence joins TRBV18 and TRBJ2-5; 12 bases line up with TRBD2. J lost 1 base, V lost 3 bases, and 3 bases had no gene match. CDR1 KGHSH and CDR2 LQKENI come from the germline V gene. The CDR3 is 16 residues long. CDR3 sequence (DNA): TGTGCCAGCTCACCCCTAGCGGGGGGGCGCCAAGAGACCCAGTACTTC. It yields the protein CASSPLAGGRQETQYF.

The V and J genes are TRBV7-9 and TRBJ2-5; 13 nucleotides line up with TRBD2. V lost 3 bases to trimming and J lost 2 bases; unmatched junction nucleotides: 0. This CDR3 is 15 amino acids long. CDR1 and CDR2 from the germline V gene are SEHNR and FQNEAQ (reference sequence). The CDR3 nucleotides read TGTGCCAGCAGCTTGACTAGCGGGGGGCAAGAGACCCAGTACTTC. This translates into CASSLTSGGQETQYF.

The J gene is TRBJ2-3, the V gene TRBV5-1, with 8 bases that match TRBD2. The CDR3 spans 14 residues. Germline values: CDR1 SGHRS, CDR2 YFSETQ. J gave up 3 bases and V 5 bases, and 5 bases lay outside the gene matches. CDR3 amino acids: CASRVAGWTDTQYF. CDR3 nucleotides: TGCGCCAGCAGGGTAGCGGGGTGGACAGATACGCAGTATTTT.

This clone occurred once. The chain employs TRBV29-1 and TRBJ2-5; TRBD2 matches 7 bases. The trim removed 3 bases at V and 2 bases at J, leaving 6 bases unmatched. The length of the CDR3 is 14 residues. Germline values: CDR1 SQVTM, CDR2 ANQGSEA. The CDR3 spells CSVERGRIQETQYF. The CDR3 nucleotides read TGCAGCGTTGAGCGGGGGAGGATTCAAGAGACCCAGTACTTC.

The rearrangement links TRBV18 to TRBJ2-5; 13 bases line up with TRBD2. Germline V CDR1 and CDR2: KGHSH, LQKENI. V gave up 5 bases and J gave up 4 bases; unmatched junction bases: 4. The CDR3 is made up of 15 amino acids. The DNA of the CDR3 is TGTGCCAGCTCATGGACTAGCGGGGGATTAGAGACCCAGTACTTC. As protein: CASSWTSGGLETQYF.

This clone appeared a few times. The genes are TRBV7-3 and TRBJ2-7; 10 bases align to TRBD1. V was pared by 5 bases and J by 6 bases, with 7 bases of the junction left unmatched. Germline V gives CDR1 SGHTA, CDR2 FQGTGA. The CDR3 extends over 14 amino acids. The CDR3 DNA reads TGTGCCAGCAGCCAGACAGGGGGCAGGGGCGAGCAGTACTTC. Protein product: CASSQTGGRGEQYF.

In its sample, this clone was seen a few times. The chain joins TRBV6-6 to TRBJ1-2; 9 bases line up with TRBD1. Germline lookup yields CDR1 MNHNY and CDR2 SVGAGI (reference sequence). The CDR3 length is 14 residues. Losses at the gene ends were 2 bases for V and 2 bases for J; bases not matched to a gene: 0. The chain's CDR3 is CASSYGQGNYGYTF. The CDR3 nucleotides read TGTGCCAGCAGTTACGGACAGGGGAACTATGGCTACACCTTC.

In its sample, this clone was seen a few times. Other DNA sequences in this sample translate to the same CDR3. V is TRBV19 and J is TRBJ1-3; D is unclear. The CDR3 spans 11 residues. Trimming took 5 bases from V and 8 from J, leaving 7 bases between them. The germline CDR1 and CDR2 sequences are LNHDA and SQIVND (reference sequence). The CDR3 DNA sequence: TGTGCCAGTAGTCGGCGGGACACCATATATTTT. It translates to CASSRRDTIYF. Combining the CDR3 with reference TRBV19 and TRBJ1-3 gives the whole variable domain DGGITQSPKYLFRKEGQNVTLSCEQNLNHDAMYWYRQDPGQGLRLIYYSQIVNDFQKGDIAEGYSVSREKKESFPLTVTSAQKNPTAFYLCASSRRDTIYFGEGSWLTVV.

This chain uses TRBV9 with TRBJ1-1; 9 positions agree with TRBD1. The length of the CDR3 is 13 residues. Germline CDR1 is SGDLS and CDR2 is YYNGEE. V was clipped by 0 bases and J by 11 bases; unmatched bases: 5. CDR3 sequence reads: CASSVVQGAGAFF. CDR3 DNA sequence: TGTGCCAGCAGCGTAGTACAGGGGGCCGGCGCTTTCTTT.

The chain carries TRBV2 and TRBJ2-4; 12 nucleotides agree with TRBD2. The CDR3 sequence is 15 residues long. V lost 5 bases to trimming and J lost 6 bases; unmatched junction nucleotides: 5. The germline V gene has CDR1 SNHLY and CDR2 FYNNEI. In DNA, the CDR3 is TGTGCCAGCAGTCTTTCTAGCGGGGGGGGAAACATTCAGTACTTC. Translated, it gives CASSLSSGGGNIQYF.

The chain is built from TRBV29-1 and TRBJ2-5; 8 bases match TRBD1. V lost 0 bases to trimming and J lost 7 bases; unmatched junction nucleotides: 4. This CDR3 region has 13 residues. Per germline, CDR1 SQVTM and CDR2 ANQGSEA. The CDR3 spells CSVEDRGQVTQYF. The CDR3, as DNA: TGCAGCGTTGAAGACAGGGGGCAGGTGACCCAGTACTTC. Based on the CDR3 plus reference TRBV29-1 and TRBJ2-5, the full variable domain is SAVISQKPSRDICQRGTSLTIQCQVDSQVTMMFWYRQQPGQSLTLIATANQGSEATYESGFVIDKFPISRPNLTFSTLTVSNMSPEDSSIYLCSVEDRGQVTQYFGPGTRLLVL.

The chain has TRBV7-8 and TRBJ2-7; 9 nucleotides line up with TRBD1. Germline-derived CDR1 and CDR2 are SGHVS and FQNEAQ. This CDR3 is built from 15 residues. Trimming took 1 base from V and 7 from J; bases not matched to a gene: 8. The DNA of the CDR3 is TGTGCCAGCAGCTTAGTTGGGGGACAGGGCGGGGAGCAGTACTTC. Protein product: CASSLVGGQGGEQYF. The full variable domain, in which reference TRBV7-8 and TRBJ2-7 provide the parts outside the CDR3, is GAGVSQSPRYKVAKRGQDVALRCDPISGHVSLFWYQQALGQGPEFLTYFQNEAQLDKSGLPSDRFFAERPEGSVSTLKIQRTQQEDSAVYLCASSLVGGQGGEQYFGPGTRLTVT.